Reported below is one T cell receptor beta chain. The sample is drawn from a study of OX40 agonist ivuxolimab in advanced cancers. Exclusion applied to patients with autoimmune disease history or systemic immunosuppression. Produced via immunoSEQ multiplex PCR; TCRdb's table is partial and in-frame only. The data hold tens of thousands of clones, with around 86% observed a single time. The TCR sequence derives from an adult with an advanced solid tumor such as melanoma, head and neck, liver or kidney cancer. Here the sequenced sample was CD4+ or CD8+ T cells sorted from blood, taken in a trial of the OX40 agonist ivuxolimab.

The CDR3 DNA sequence: TGTGCCAGCTCGACCGAGTCCCCCTACGAGCAGTACTTC. It specifies CASSTESPYEQYF. The chain recombines TRBV7-3 with TRBJ2-7, with unresolved D. This CDR3 region has 13 residues. The V and J ends lost 8 bases and 2 bases respectively, with 13 bases between them. CDR1 and CDR2 (germline): SGHTA, FQGTGA.